The clone carrying this T cell receptor beta chain was seen repeatedly, ten times or more. The antigen remains unidentified. The data stem from a study of T cells in Graves' hyperthyroidism and ophthalmopathy. Study-wide findings and caveats: Ophthalmopathy, as predicted by the model, came a median approximately 6.5 months after the prediction.

RNA transcripts were the template for amplifying TCR beta CDR3 regions. The TCR CDR3 was amplified in a first-round RT-PCR using the HTBI primer set. TCRdb independently ran MiXCR on the multiplex PCR reads; one entry per CDR3 protein. The sample carries about 480,000 distinct CDR3 sequences, roughly 14% recorded once. Clinical symptoms, serum thyroxine and TRAb, thyroid ultrasound and orbital computed tomography together formed the diagnostic basis. Per the germline V gene, CDR1 is SGHNT and CDR2 is YENEEA. This CDR3 region has 15 residues. Unmatched junction bases numbered 4, after V lost 5 bases and J lost 2 bases.

Sequencing was carried out using blood. The origin of this receptor is a woman between 18 and 30 years old with Graves' hyperthyroidism. The chain uses TRBV11-3 and TRBJ2-5; 11 bases match TRBD2. CDR3 nucleotide sequence: TGTGCCAGCAGCCCTTTAGCGGGAGGGCAAGAGACCCAGTACTTC. This codes for CASSPLAGGQETQYF.